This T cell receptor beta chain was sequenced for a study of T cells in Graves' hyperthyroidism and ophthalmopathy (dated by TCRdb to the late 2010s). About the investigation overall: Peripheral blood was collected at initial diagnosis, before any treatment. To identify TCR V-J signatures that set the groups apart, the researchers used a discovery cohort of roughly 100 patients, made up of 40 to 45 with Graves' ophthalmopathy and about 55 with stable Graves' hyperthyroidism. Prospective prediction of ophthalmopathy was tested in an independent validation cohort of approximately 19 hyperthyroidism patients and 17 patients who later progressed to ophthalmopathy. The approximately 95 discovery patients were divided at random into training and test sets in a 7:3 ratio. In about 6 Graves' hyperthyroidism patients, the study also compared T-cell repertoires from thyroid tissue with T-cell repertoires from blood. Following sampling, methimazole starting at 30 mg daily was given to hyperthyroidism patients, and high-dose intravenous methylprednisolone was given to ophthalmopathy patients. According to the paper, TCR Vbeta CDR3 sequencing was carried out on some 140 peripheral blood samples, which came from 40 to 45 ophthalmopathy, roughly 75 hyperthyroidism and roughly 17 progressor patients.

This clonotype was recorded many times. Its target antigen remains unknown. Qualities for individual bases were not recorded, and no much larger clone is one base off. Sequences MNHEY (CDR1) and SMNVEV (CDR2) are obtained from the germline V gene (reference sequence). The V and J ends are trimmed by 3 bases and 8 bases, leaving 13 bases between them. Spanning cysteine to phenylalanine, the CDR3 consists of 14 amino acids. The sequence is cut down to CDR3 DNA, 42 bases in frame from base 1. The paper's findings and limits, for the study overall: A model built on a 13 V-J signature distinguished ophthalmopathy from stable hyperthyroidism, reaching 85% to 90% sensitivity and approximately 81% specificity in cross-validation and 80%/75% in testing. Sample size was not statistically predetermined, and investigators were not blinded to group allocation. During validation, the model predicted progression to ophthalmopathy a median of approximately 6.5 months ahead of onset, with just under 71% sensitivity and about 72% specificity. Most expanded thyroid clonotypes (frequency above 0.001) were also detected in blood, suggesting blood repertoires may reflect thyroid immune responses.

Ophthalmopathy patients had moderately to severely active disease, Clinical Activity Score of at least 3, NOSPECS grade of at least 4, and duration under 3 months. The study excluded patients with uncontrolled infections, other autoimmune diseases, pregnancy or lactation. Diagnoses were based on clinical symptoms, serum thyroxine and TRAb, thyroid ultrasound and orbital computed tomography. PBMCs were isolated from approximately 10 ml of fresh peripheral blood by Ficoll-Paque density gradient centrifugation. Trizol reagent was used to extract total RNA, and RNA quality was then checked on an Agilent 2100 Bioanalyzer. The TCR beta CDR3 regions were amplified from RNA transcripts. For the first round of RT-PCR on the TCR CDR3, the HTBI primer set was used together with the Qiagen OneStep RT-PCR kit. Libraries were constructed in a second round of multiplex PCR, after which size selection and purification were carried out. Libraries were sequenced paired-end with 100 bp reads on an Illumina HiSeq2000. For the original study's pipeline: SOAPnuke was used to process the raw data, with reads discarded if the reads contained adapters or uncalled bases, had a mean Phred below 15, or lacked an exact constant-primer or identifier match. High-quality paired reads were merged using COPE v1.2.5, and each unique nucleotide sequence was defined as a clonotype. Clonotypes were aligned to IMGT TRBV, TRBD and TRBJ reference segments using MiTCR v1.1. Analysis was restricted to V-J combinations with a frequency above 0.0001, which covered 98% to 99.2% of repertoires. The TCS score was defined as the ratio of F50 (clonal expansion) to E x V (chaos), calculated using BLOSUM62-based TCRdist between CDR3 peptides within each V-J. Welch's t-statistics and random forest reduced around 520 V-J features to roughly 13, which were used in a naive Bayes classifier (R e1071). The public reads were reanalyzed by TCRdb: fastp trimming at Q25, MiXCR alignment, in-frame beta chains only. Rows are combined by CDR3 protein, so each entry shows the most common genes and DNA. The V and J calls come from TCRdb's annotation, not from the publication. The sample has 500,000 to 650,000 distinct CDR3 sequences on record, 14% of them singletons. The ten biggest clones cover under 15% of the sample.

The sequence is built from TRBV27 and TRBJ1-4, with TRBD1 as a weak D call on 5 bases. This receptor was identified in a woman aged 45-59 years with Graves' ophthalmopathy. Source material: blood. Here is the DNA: TGTGCCAGCAGTTTCTCCGGGACTGGAGAAAAACTGTTTTTT. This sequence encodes CASSFSGTGEKLFF.